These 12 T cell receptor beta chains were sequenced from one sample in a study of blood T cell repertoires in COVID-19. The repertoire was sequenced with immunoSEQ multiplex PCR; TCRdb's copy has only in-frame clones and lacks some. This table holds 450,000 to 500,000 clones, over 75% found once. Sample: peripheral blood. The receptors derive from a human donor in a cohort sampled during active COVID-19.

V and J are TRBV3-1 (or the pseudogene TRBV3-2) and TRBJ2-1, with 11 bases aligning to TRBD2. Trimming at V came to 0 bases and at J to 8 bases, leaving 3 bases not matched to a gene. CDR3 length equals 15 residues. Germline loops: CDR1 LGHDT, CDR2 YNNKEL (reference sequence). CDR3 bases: TGTGCCAGCAGCCAAGAACTAGCGGGAGTCGATGAGCAGTTCTTC. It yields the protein CASSQELAGVDEQFF.

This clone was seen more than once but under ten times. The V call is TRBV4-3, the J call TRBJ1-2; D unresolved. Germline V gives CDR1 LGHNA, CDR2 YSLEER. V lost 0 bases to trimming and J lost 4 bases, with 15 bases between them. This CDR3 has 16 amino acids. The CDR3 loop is CASSQDTRPSVYGYTF. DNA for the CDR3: TGCGCCAGCAGCCAAGATACACGCCCTTCCGTCTATGGCTACACCTTC.

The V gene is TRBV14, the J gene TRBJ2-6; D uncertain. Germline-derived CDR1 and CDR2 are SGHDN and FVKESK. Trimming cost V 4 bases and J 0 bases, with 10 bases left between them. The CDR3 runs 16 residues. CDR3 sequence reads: CASSLLISSGANVLTF. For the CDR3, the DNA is TGTGCCAGCAGCCTGCTGATCAGCTCTGGGGCCAACGTCCTGACTTTC.

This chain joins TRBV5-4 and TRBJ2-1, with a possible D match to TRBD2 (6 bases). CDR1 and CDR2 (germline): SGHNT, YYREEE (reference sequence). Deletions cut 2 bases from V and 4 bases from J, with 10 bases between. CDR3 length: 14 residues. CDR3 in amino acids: CASSLRESYNEQFF. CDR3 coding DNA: TGTGCCAGCAGCTTACGGGAGAGTTACAATGAGCAGTTCTTC.

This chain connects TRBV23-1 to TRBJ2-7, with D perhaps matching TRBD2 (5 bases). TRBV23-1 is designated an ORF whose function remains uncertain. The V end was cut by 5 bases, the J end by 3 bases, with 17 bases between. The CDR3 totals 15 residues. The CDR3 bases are TGCGCCAGCAGTAAATTGTGGGGAGAAGACTACGAGCAGTACTTC. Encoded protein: CASSKLWGEDYEQYF.

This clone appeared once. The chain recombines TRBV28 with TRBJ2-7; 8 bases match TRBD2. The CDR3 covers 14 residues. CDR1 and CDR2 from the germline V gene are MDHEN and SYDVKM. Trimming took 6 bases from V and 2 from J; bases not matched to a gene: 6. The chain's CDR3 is CASRTSDKAYEQYF. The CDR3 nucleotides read TGTGCCAGCAGGACTAGCGATAAGGCCTACGAGCAGTACTTC. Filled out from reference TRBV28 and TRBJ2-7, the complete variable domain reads DVKVTQSSRYLVKRTGEKVFLECVQDMDHENMFWYRQDPGLGLRLIYFSYDVKMKEKGDIPEGYSVSREKKERFSLILESASTNQTSMYLCASRTSDKAYEQYFGPGTRLTVT.

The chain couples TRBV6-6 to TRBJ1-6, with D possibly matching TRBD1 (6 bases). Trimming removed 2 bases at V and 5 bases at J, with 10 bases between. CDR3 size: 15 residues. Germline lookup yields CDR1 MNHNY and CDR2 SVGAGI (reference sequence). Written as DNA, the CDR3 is TGTGCCAGCAGTTACAAGGCAGGGGATAATTCACCCCTCCACTTT. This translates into CASSYKAGDNSPLHF.

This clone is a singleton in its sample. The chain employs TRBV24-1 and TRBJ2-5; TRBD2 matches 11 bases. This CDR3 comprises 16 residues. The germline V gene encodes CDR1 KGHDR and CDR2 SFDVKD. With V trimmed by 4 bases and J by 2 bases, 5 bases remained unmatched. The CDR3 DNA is TGTGCCACCAGTGACCCGGGACTAGCGGTACAAGAGACCCAGTACTTC. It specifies CATSDPGLAVQETQYF.

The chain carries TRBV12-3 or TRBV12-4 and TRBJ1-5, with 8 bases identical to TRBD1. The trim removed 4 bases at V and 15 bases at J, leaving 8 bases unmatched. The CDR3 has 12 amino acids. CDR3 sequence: CASSYGGDRRHF. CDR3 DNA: TGTGCCAGCAGTTATGGGGGGGACAGGAGGCATTTT.

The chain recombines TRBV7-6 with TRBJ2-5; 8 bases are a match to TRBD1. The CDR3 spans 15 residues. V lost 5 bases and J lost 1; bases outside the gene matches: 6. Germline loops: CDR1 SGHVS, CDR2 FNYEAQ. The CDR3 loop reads CASSHPTGGQETQYF. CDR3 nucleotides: TGTGCCAGCAGCCATCCTACAGGGGGCCAAGAGACCCAGTACTTC.

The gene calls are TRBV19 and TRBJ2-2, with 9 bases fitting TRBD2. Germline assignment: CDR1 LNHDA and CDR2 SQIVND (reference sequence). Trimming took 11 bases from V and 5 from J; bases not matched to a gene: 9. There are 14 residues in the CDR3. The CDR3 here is CACAGGARTGELFF. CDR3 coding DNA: TGTGCCTGCGCGGGGGGGGCGCGGACCGGGGAGCTGTTTTTT.

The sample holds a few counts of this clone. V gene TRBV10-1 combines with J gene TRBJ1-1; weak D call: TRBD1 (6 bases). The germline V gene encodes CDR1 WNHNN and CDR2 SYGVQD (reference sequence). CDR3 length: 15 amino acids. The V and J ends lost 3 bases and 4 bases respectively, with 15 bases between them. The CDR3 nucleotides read TGCGCCAGCAGTGAAGTTCAGGGGTCGAGCACTGAAGCTTTCTTT. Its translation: CASSEVQGSSTEAFF.